The 2 T cell receptor beta chains presented below share a single source sample, sequenced in a study of T cell changes during pregnancy in multiple sclerosis. The protocol was immunoSEQ multiplex PCR, while the TCRdb copy is restricted to in-frame clones and leaves out a portion. This sample carries 40,000 to 50,000 clones, 89% of them seen once, and the ten largest clones take roughly 1.1%. The source material was CD4+ T cells from peripheral blood mononuclear cells, sampled in the first trimester of pregnancy. The origin of the receptors is a female donor with multiple sclerosis, enrolled in a pregnancy study.

CDR3 amino acids: CASKGPEAGAGNEQFF. The CDR3 nucleotides are TGTGCCAGCAAAGGCCCTGAAGCGGGAGCGGGCAATGAGCAGTTCTTC. V usage is TRBV2 and J usage is TRBJ2-1; TRBD2 matches 8 bases. CDR3 length: 16 residues. Germline V gene data show CDR1 as SNHLY and CDR2 as FYNNEI. Trimming at V came to 7 bases and at J to 6 bases, leaving 14 bases not matched to a gene.

The V call is TRBV29-1, the J call TRBJ1-4; D is uncertain. The CDR3 covers 13 residues. CDR1 and CDR2 (germline): SQVTM, ANQGSEA. The germline V and J ends were trimmed by 4 bases and 5 bases, with 11 bases remaining between them. In nucleotides, the CDR3 is TGCAGCGTTGCCCGGCAGGAAAATGAAAAACTGTTTTTT. As protein: CSVARQENEKLFF.